Given below is one T cell receptor beta chain in context. The target antigen is unknown. Profiled with immunoSEQ multiplex PCR; TCRdb holds only in-frame clones, not every one. Altogether just under 65,000 clones are present, 85% to 90% being singletons, with the ten largest covering more than 10%. Germline V gene sequence: CDR1 LNHDA, CDR2 SQIVND (reference sequence). The CDR3 is 14 residues long. The V segment lost 5 bases and the J segment 3 bases; nucleotides outside the gene matches: 6. The data stem from a study of OX40 agonist ivuxolimab in advanced cancers. Study context: At 0.01 to 10 mg/kg, ivuxolimab was administered intravenously to patients every 2 weeks. Overall study findings and caveats: Among the lowest peripheral clonal expansion occurred in 0.1-3.0 mg/kg partial responders.

The TCR sequence derives from an adult with an advanced solid tumor such as melanoma, head and neck, liver or kidney cancer. The rearrangement uses TRBV19 and TRBJ1-1; 7 bases map to TRBD1. The input for sequencing was CD4+ or CD8+ T cells sorted from blood, taken in a trial of the OX40 agonist ivuxolimab. The CDR3 is CASSLGGVYTEAFF. The CDR3 DNA follows: TGTGCCAGTAGTCTAGGGGGCGTATACACTGAAGCTTTCTTT.